The table lists the clone carrying this TCR beta chain with a few counts. Its cognate antigen is unknown. This record belongs to a study of beta chain features in type 1 diabetes. Study context: In age, gender and cell yields, patients were similar to healthy donors.

Expressed TCRB transcripts were sequenced, since all the RNA that had been isolated was reverse transcribed. Clones were sequenced by immunoSEQ multiplex PCR, and TCRdb holds only the in-frame ones, with some missing. The sample includes 250,000 to 300,000 clones, roughly an eighth seen only once; the top ten take 0.015% to 0.02%. Study-level results: Moderate yet significant TCRB CDR3 shortening was seen in Type 1 diabetes patients in all four CD4+ subsets. More deletions and fewer insertions at VDJ junctions were found in patients with type 1 diabetes. Shorter templates might be favored by PCR, and equally so in patients and in controls.

Each of the sorted populations had a purity greater than 95%. This CDR3 is 13 amino acids long. Deletions cut 8 bases from V and 7 bases from J, with 17 bases between. The germline V gene encodes CDR1 LGHNT and CDR2 FRNRAP. Sequencing input: naive CD4+ T cells from blood. The receptor was derived from a man younger than 40 with type 1 diabetes. The rearrangement uses TRBV12-5 and TRBJ1-1; perhaps TRBD1 as D (5 bases). CDR3 bases: TGTGCTAGTTCTGTGCTTGGGCAGGGTGAAGCTTTCTTT. It codes for CASSVLGQGEAFF.